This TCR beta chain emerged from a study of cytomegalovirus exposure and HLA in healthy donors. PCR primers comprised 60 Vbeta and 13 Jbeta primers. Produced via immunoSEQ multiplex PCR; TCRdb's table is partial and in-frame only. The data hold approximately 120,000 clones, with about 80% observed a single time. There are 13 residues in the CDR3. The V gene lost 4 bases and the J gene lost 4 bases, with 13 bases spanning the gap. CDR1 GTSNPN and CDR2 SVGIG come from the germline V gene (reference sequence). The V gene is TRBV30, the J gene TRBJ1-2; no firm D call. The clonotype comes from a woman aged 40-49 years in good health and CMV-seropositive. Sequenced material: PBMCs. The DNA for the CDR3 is TGTGCCTGGAACCCAGGAACTCTCTATGGCTACACCTTC. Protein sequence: CAWNPGTLYGYTF.